The clone carrying this TCR beta chain was seen once. J was trimmed by 8 bases and V by 5 bases; bases with no gene match: 10. The CDR3 is made up of 16 amino acids. Germline values: CDR1 MNHEY, CDR2 SMNVEV (reference sequence). Method: immunoSEQ multiplex PCR; TCRdb's copy keeps in-frame clones and lacks some. The sample lists tens of thousands of clones; about 94% were seen once. This sample was taken from a study of T cell changes during pregnancy in multiple sclerosis. The sample here was CD4+ T cells from peripheral blood mononuclear cells, taken in the first trimester of pregnancy. The clonotype was recovered from a female donor with multiple sclerosis, enrolled in a pregnancy study. The V gene is TRBV27, the J gene TRBJ1-4; 11 bases agree with TRBD1. CDR3 region: CASSPLGQGAREKLFF. The CDR3 DNA follows: TGTGCCAGCAGTCCCTTAGGACAGGGGGCGCGAGAAAAACTGTTTTTT.